Included here is one T cell receptor beta chain sequence, with context. The record originates from a study of cytomegalovirus exposure and HLA in healthy donors. The length of the CDR3 is 16 residues. J lost 2 bases, V lost 0 bases, and 5 bases had no gene match. Germline loops: CDR1 MNHEY, CDR2 SVGAGI. Amplification used 60 Vbeta primers and 13 Jbeta primers. TCRdb's table, derived via immunoSEQ multiplex PCR, lists solely in-frame clones and lacks some. The sample holds some 71,000 clones, approximately 74% seen once. The chain joins TRBV6-5 to TRBJ2-7; 9 positions agree with TRBD2. This receptor was identified in a woman in her 30s in good health and CMV-seropositive. Sequencing was carried out using PBMCs. CDR3 DNA sequence: TGTGCCAGCAGTTACTCGAACCTAGCGGGGACCTACGAGCAGTACTTC. Translation: CASSYSNLAGTYEQYF.